The sequence of this T cell receptor (beta chain) was determined in a study of T cell changes during pregnancy in multiple sclerosis. CDR1 MNHNS and CDR2 SASEGT come from the germline V gene. Trimming stripped 3 bases from V and 5 bases from J, with 11 bases between. The CDR3 has 13 amino acids. Method: immunoSEQ multiplex PCR; TCRdb's copy keeps in-frame clones and lacks some. The sample has 25,000 or so clones; about 88% are singletons. This clone came up once. V and J are TRBV6-1 and TRBJ2-7, with a possible D match to TRBD1 (6 bases). Specimen: CD4+ T cells from peripheral blood mononuclear cells, collected in the first trimester of pregnancy. The TCR originated in a female donor in good health, enrolled as a control in a pregnancy study. The CDR3 spells CASSDQGRNEQYF. DNA for the CDR3: TGTGCCAGCAGTGACCAGGGGCGCAACGAGCAGTACTTC.